This TCR beta chain stems from a study of blood T cell repertoires in COVID-19. Overall study context: Samples came from the United States, Italy and Spain, spanning acute and convalescent COVID-19. Sources were T cells, B-cell-depleted T cells, or PBMCs; the material itself was cDNA or gDNA.

This CDR3 has 15 amino acids. Per the germline V gene, CDR1 is SGHAT and CDR2 is FQNNGV. V shed 0 bases, J shed 6 bases, and the junction held 2 bases outside the gene matches. As originally analysed: For nucleated cells, counts were estimated from reference gene primer amplification. Produced via immunoSEQ multiplex PCR; TCRdb's table is partial and in-frame only. The V and J calls and clone size are taken from that table; D and trimming were inferred from the DNA. The sample yields 300,000 or so clones, around 81% seen once. V and J are TRBV11-2 and TRBJ2-1; 10 bases are a match to TRBD2. This TCR was recovered from a woman aged 50 to 60 with active or convalescent COVID-19. Input material: peripheral blood. CDR3 coding DNA: TGTGCCAGCAGCTTAGACACTAGCGGGGCCAATGAGCAGTTCTTC. Amino acids: CASSLDTSGANEQFF.